These 26 T cell receptor beta chains came from one sample sequenced in a study of blood T cells in healthy people across ages. Alongside a J-beta primer mix, a sample-barcoded 5' primer served in a second PCR lasting roughly 7 to 11 cycles. Each CDR3 protein is one row after TCRdb ran MiXCR on the 5' RACE reads. This sample carries fewer than 700,000 distinct CDR3 sequences, less than 60% of them seen once, and the ten largest clones take 20% to 25%. The sequencing input was blood. The source of these receptors is a man of 80 years or more in good health.

This chain uses TRBV5-1 with TRBJ1-4, with TRBD1 as a possible D gene (6 bases). Trimming stripped 4 bases from V and 0 bases from J, with 13 bases between. This CDR3 comprises 16 residues. The germline V gene has CDR1 SGHRS and CDR2 YFSETQ. This CDR3 is CASSTGQTSTNEKLFF. The CDR3 DNA sequence: TGCGCCAGCAGCACCGGACAGACCTCAACTAATGAAAAACTGTTTTTT.

The gene calls are TRBV6-2 or TRBV6-3 and TRBJ2-1, with D possibly TRBD1 on 6 matching bases. With 4 bases removed from V and 2 bases from J, the gap between germline ends came to 15 bases. The V gene's germline CDR1 is MNHEY and CDR2 SVGEGT. CDR3 length equals 16 residues. CDR3 region: CASSSGHSLTYNEQFF. CDR3 coding DNA: TGTGCCAGCAGTTCGGGACACTCTTTAACCTACAATGAGCAGTTCTTC.

To note about this clonotype: Germline is not matched at one junction end, which may reflect a read error. The chain has TRBV7-2 and TRBJ2-3; 7 nucleotides align to TRBD1. The length of the CDR3 is 15 residues. Germline CDR1 and CDR2: SGHTA and FQGNSA. CDR3 sequence (DNA): TGTGCCAGCAGCGTTAGACAGGGACCCACAGCTACGCAGTATTTT. Translated, it gives CASSVRQGPTATQYF.

In DNA form, the CDR3 reads TGTGCCAGCAGCCCAGGGACAGGCCAAGAGCAGTTCTTC. Its translation is CASSPGTGQEQFF. The chain couples TRBV11-1 to TRBJ2-1; the match to TRBD1 covers 8 bases. Germline CDR1 is SGHAT and CDR2 is FQDESV (reference sequence). J gave up 10 bases and V 5 bases, and 7 bases lay outside the gene matches. CDR3 size: 13 residues. The variable domain in full, with the rest retrieved from reference TRBV11-1 and TRBJ2-1, is EAEVAQSPRYKITEKSQAVAFWCDPISGHATLYWYRQILGQGPELLVQFQDESVVDDSQLPKDRFSAERLKGVDSTLKIQPAELGDSAMYLCASSPGTGQEQFFGPGTRLTVL.

The V and J genes are TRBV7-8 and TRBJ1-2; no clear D. Germline CDR1 reads SGHVS; CDR2 reads FQNEAQ. The CDR3 has 14 residues. Trimming removed 5 bases at V and 6 bases at J, with 16 bases between. CDR3 protein: CASSARRQVNGYTF. CDR3 DNA sequence: TGTGCCAGCAGCGCTCGGCGACAAGTCAATGGCTACACCTTC.

This clonotype was detected once. This sequence joins TRBV6-5 and TRBJ2-1; D remains unclear. Trimming removed 7 bases from V and 6 bases from J, with 10 bases in between. The CDR3 contains 12 residues. Germline V gives CDR1 MNHEY, CDR2 SVGAGI. The CDR3 sequence is CASTKTSNEQFF. CDR3 in DNA: TGTGCCAGCACCAAGACAAGCAATGAGCAGTTCTTC.

The rearrangement uses TRBV3-1 and TRBJ2-5, with 7 bases fitting TRBD1. V was pared by 0 bases and J by 5 bases, with 12 bases of the junction left unmatched. The CDR3 totals 17 residues. CDR1 and CDR2 (germline): LGHDT, YNNKEL (reference sequence). The CDR3 reads CASSQETLPTGDETQYF. Here the CDR3 DNA reads TGTGCCAGCAGCCAAGAAACTTTACCCACAGGGGACGAGACCCAGTACTTC.

The chain is built from TRBV20-1 and TRBJ2-4; tentatively, D is TRBD1 (5 bases). TRBJ2-7 explains the end of the DNA better; the J call may be wrong. The CDR3 covers 13 residues. CDR1 DFQATT and CDR2 SNEGSKA come from the germline V gene (reference sequence). Written as DNA, the CDR3 is TGCAGTGCTCGCAGGGTCGAAGGATACGAGCAGTACTTC. Translated: CSARRVEGYEQYF.

In this sample, this clonotype turned up a few times. This chain joins TRBV6-2 or TRBV6-3 and TRBJ2-7; D not resolved. The germline gives CDR1 MNHEY, CDR2 SVGEGT. Trimming took off 11 bases at V and 0 bases at J, with 17 bases between the two ends. The CDR3 covers 14 residues. CDR3 nucleotides: TGTGCCGCAACGGACGGCGGAAACTCCTACGAGCAGTACTTC. Its protein is CAATDGGNSYEQYF.

The chain combines TRBV7-2 with TRBJ2-5, with D unresolved. Trimming removed 2 bases from V and 11 bases from J, with 9 bases in between. The CDR3 contains 11 residues. CDR1 SGHTA and CDR2 FQGNSA come from the germline V gene. In DNA, the CDR3 is TGTGCCAGCAGCTTAATCAATGAGCAGTACTTC. Translated: CASSLINEQYF. The full variable domain, in which reference TRBV7-2 and TRBJ2-5 provide the parts outside the CDR3, is GAGVSQSPSNKVTEKGKDVELRCDPISGHTALYWYRQSLGQGLEFLIYFQGNSAPDKSGLPSDRFSAERTGGSVSTLTIQRTQQEDSAVYLCASSLINEQYFGPGTRLLVL.

This clonotype was observed a handful of times. This chain joins TRBV25-1 and TRBJ2-1, with D perhaps matching TRBD1 (6 bases). The V and J ends lost 6 bases and 6 bases respectively, with 12 bases between them. CDR3 length equals 13 residues. CDR1 is MGHDK, CDR2 SYGVNS, per germline. Here the CDR3 reads CASRRVGGNEQFF. CDR3 sequence (DNA): TGTGCCAGCAGAAGGGTAGGGGGCAATGAGCAGTTCTTC. Looking up the rest from reference TRBV25-1 and TRBJ2-1 gives the full variable domain: EADIYQTPRYLVIGTGKKITLECSQTMGHDKMYWYQQDPGMELHLIHYSYGVNSTEKGDLSSESTVSRIRTEHFPLTLESARPSHTSQYLCASRRVGGNEQFFGPGTRLTVL.

A word on this clonotype: The junction and the germline gene differ at one end; a read error may be behind it. CDR3 region: CSAGEFGTLSYEQYF. As DNA, the CDR3 is TGCAGTGCTGGAGAGTTTGGGACTCTATCCTACGAGCAGTACTTC. This chain links TRBV20-1 with TRBJ2-7, with TRBD2 as a possible D gene (6 bases). This CDR3 spans 15 amino acids. Germline V gene data show CDR1 as DFQATT and CDR2 as SNEGSKA (reference sequence).

This clonotype was counted between two and nine times. This may stem from a read error, because a much larger clone lies one nucleotide away. This chain connects TRBV29-1 to TRBJ2-6, with no clear D. This CDR3 spans 13 amino acids. Trimming left V 7 bases short and J 2 bases short, with 9 bases between. Germline assignment: CDR1 SQVTM and CDR2 ANQGSEA. The CDR3 protein is CSGHRAGANVLTF. CDR3 DNA sequence: TGCAGCGGGCACCGGGCTGGGGCCAACGTCCTGACTTTC. The full variable domain, completed using reference TRBV29-1 and TRBJ2-6, is SAVISQKPSRDICQRGTSLTIQCQVDSQVTMMFWYRQQPGQSLTLIATANQGSEATYESGFVIDKFPISRPNLTFSTLTVSNMSPEDSSIYLCSGHRAGANVLTFGAGSRLTVL.

In nucleotides, the CDR3 is TGTGCCAGCAGCCAAACAGGGGTGGACATTCAGTACTTC. Its translation is CASSQTGVDIQYF. The rearrangement joins TRBV7-2 to TRBJ2-4; TRBD1 agrees at 7 bases. V was pared by 5 bases and J by 8 bases, with 6 bases of the junction left unmatched. CDR3 length: 13 residues. The germline V gene has CDR1 SGHTA and CDR2 FQGNSA.

The J gene is TRBJ1-2, the V gene TRBV7-2; no reliable D call. Trimming removed 6 bases from V and 3 bases from J, with 14 bases in between. Germline values: CDR1 SGHTA, CDR2 FQGNSA. This CDR3 has 14 residues. As DNA, the CDR3 is TGTGCCAGCAGTATTGTTCCGGAAGACTATGGCTACACCTTC. Its protein product is CASSIVPEDYGYTF.

The chain couples TRBV29-1 to TRBJ2-3; D possibly corresponds to TRBD2 (5 bases). Germline CDR1 SQVTM, CDR2 ANQGSEA. V lost 1 base and J lost 4, with 15 bases in between. This CDR3 comprises 15 residues. CDR3 in amino acids: CSVEGTARGPDTQYF. DNA for the CDR3: TGCAGCGTTGAAGGGACTGCAAGAGGGCCAGATACGCAGTATTTT.

The J gene is TRBJ1-4, the V gene TRBV5-5; D is unresolved. V lost 0 bases and J 0 bases, leaving 12 bases between the germline ends. Germline V CDR1 and CDR2: SGHKS, YYEKEE (reference sequence). CDR3 length: 17 residues. The CDR3 DNA is TGTGCCAGCAGCTTGGGACGGAAGCCTGCAACTAATGAAAAACTGTTTTTT. As protein: CASSLGRKPATNEKLFF.

The rearrangement links TRBV4-2 to TRBJ1-4, with 7 bases matching TRBD1. V lost 1 base and J lost 5; bases outside the gene matches: 4. Germline V CDR1 and CDR2: LGHNA, YNFKEQ. The length of the CDR3 is 15 residues. The CDR3 region is CASSQGSGGNEKLFF. CDR3 nucleotide sequence: TGTGCCAGCAGCCAAGGATCAGGGGGGAATGAAAAACTGTTTTTT.

This clonotype was seen a handful of times. Written as DNA, the CDR3 is TGTGCCAGCAGCTTTGAGAAGGGACAGGGCGGTTCTGAGCAGTACTTC. Protein sequence: CASSFEKGQGGSEQYF. This chain joins TRBV7-9 and TRBJ2-5; 9 nucleotides match TRBD1. V was clipped by 3 bases and J by 11 bases; unmatched bases: 16. Germline V gives CDR1 SEHNR, CDR2 FQNEAQ (reference sequence). This CDR3 contains 16 residues.

This clonotype was seen just once. The rearrangement joins TRBV4-3 to TRBJ1-4; 8 positions match TRBD1. With V trimmed by 1 base and J by 11 bases, 9 bases remained unmatched. Per germline, CDR1 LGHNA and CDR2 YSLEER. The CDR3 length is 15 residues. For the CDR3, the DNA is TGCGCCAGCAGCCAAGTCGTGGCAGGGGGCGGTAAACTGTTTTTT. Protein product: CASSQVVAGGGKLFF.

The gene calls are TRBV28 and TRBJ2-2, with D hard to call. Per germline, CDR1 MDHEN and CDR2 SYDVKM. V was clipped by 3 bases and J by 4 bases, with 15 bases between them. This CDR3 is built from 16 residues. In nucleotides, the CDR3 is TGTGCCAGCAGTTTTCGTCAGCCCTCCCGCACCGGGGAGCTGTTTTTT. Translating gives CASSFRQPSRTGELFF.

This rearrangement joins TRBV7-2 to TRBJ2-1, with TRBD2 matching 11 bases. CDR3 length: 16 residues. V shed 5 bases and J 10 bases; nucleotides not matched to a gene: 13. Per the germline V gene, CDR1 is SGHTA and CDR2 is FQGNSA. CDR3 sequence (DNA): TGTGCCAGCAGCCAACTGGTTACTAGCGGGAGATACGAGCAGTTCTTC. Its protein is CASSQLVTSGRYEQFF.

The gene calls are TRBV5-1 and TRBJ2-7, with D hard to call. The germline V gene encodes CDR1 SGHRS and CDR2 YFSETQ. Trimming left V 0 bases short and J 2 bases short, with 9 bases between. The CDR3 contains 14 residues. CDR3 nucleotide sequence: TGCGCCAGCAGCTTGGCGCTCCAGACCTACGAGCAGTACTTC. Protein: CASSLALQTYEQYF. Supplemented by reference TRBV5-1 and TRBJ2-7, the full variable domain reads KAGVTQTPRYLIKTRGQQVTLSCSPISGHRSVSWYQQTPGQGLQFLFEYFSETQRNKGNFPGRFSGRQFSNSRSEMNVSTLELGDSALYLCASSLALQTYEQYFGPGTRLTVT.

This chain links TRBV7-9 with TRBJ1-4; TRBD1 matches at 9 bases. The length of the CDR3 is 14 residues. Germline V gene lookup returns CDR1 SEHNR and CDR2 FQNEAQ (reference sequence). Trimming at V came to 7 bases and at J to 7 bases, leaving 7 bases not matched to a gene. CDR3 bases: TGTGCCAGCACTAAACAGGGGGCCGGTGAAAAACTGTTTTTT. Translation gives CASTKQGAGEKLFF.

This rearrangement joins TRBV20-1 to TRBJ1-1; D not certain. The CDR3 contains 14 residues. The germline CDR1 and CDR2 sequences are DFQATT and SNEGSKA (reference sequence). V was clipped by 0 bases and J by 0 bases, with 8 bases between them. Here the CDR3 DNA reads TGCAGTGCTAGAGATCAGGACCTGAACACTGAAGCTTTCTTT. Translated, it gives CSARDQDLNTEAFF.

The chain recombines TRBV28 with TRBJ1-6; D is unresolved. In germline, CDR1 is MDHEN, CDR2 SYDVKM. This CDR3 is 15 amino acids long. V lost 6 bases and J 9 bases, leaving 18 bases between the germline ends. This CDR3 is CASSISWNLGSPLHF. DNA of the CDR3: TGTGCCAGCAGCATTTCGTGGAATCTCGGTTCACCCCTCCACTTT. The complete variable domain, with remaining parts taken from reference TRBV28 and TRBJ1-6, reads DVKVTQSSRYLVKRTGEKVFLECVQDMDHENMFWYRQDPGLGLRLIYFSYDVKMKEKGDIPEGYSVSREKKERFSLILESASTNQTSMYLCASSISWNLGSPLHFGNGTRLTVT.